The 21 T cell receptor beta chains below all came from one sample that was sequenced in a study of blood T cell repertoires in COVID-19. The method was immunoSEQ multiplex PCR; TCRdb's version includes in-frame clones alone and lacks a portion of them. Among around 400,000 clones listed, around 87% were seen once. The source material was peripheral blood. These receptors originate from a woman aged 55-70 years with COVID-19, enrolled during active disease.

This clone was seen just once. The chain links TRBV10-3 to TRBJ2-7, with 8 bases lining up with TRBD1. V was pared by 6 bases and J by 3 bases, with 7 bases of the junction left unmatched. CDR3 length: 14 amino acids. Germline-derived CDR1 and CDR2 are ENHRY and SYGVKD. The CDR3 reads CAIRAGQGLYEQYF. In DNA form, the CDR3 reads TGTGCCATCAGGGCCGGACAGGGCCTCTACGAGCAGTACTTC.

The V and J genes are TRBV6-5 and TRBJ1-2, with 8 bases fitting TRBD1. V lost 6 bases to trimming and J lost 7 bases; unmatched junction nucleotides: 7. Looked up from germline, CDR1 is MNHEY and CDR2 is SVGAGI. This CDR3 spans 13 amino acids. The CDR3 nucleotides read TGTGCCAGCAGCCCCGGACAGGGATCTGGCTACACCTTC. It translates to CASSPGQGSGYTF.

The rearrangement links TRBV5-6 to TRBJ1-2; no clear D gene. Between the trimmed V and J ends, which lost 3 bases and 4 bases, there was a span of 13 bases. Germline V gene sequence: CDR1 SGHDT, CDR2 YYEEEE. The CDR3 loop spans 14 amino acids. The DNA for the CDR3 is TGTGCCAGCAGCTCCGTCGTTTCCCCCTATGGCTACACCTTC. Translation gives CASSSVVSPYGYTF.

This clone appeared once. This chain joins TRBV5-1 and TRBJ1-1, with a tentative D call TRBD1 (5 bases). Germline CDR1 is SGHRS and CDR2 is YFSETQ. Trimming pared 9 bases from V and 0 bases from J, leaving 18 bases between. The CDR3 sequence is 15 residues long. The CDR3 DNA follows: TGCGCCACCGCTGCTCTGGGGGGTATGAACACTGAAGCTTTCTTT. Its translation is CATAALGGMNTEAFF.

The chain recombines TRBV6-1 with TRBJ2-5; no clear D gene. The germline gives CDR1 MNHNS, CDR2 SASEGT. The CDR3 contains 14 residues. The V end was cut by 2 bases, the J end by 4 bases, with 11 bases between. DNA for the CDR3: TGTGCCAGCAGTGAATGGGCAGGTTCAGAGACCCAGTACTTC. Amino acids: CASSEWAGSETQYF.

Details on this clone: The junction departs from germline at one end; a sequencing error may be responsible. This chain uses TRBV7-7 with TRBJ2-7; weak D call: TRBD1 (5 bases). Germline V gives CDR1 SSHAT, CDR2 FNYEAQ (reference sequence). The CDR3 is made up of 16 amino acids. In nucleotides, the CDR3 is TGTGCTAGCAGCTTATTTCGGACAAGGACCGTCCACGAGCAGTACTTC. Amino acids: CASSLFRTRTVHEQYF.

This clone was recorded a few times. The chain carries TRBV28 and TRBJ2-7, with TRBD2 identical over 12 bases. The V gene end was trimmed by 6 bases and the J gene end by 3 bases; junction bases not matched to a gene: 3. CDR3 size: 14 residues. The germline V gene encodes CDR1 MDHEN and CDR2 SYDVKM. Here the CDR3 reads CASRTSGGRYEQYF. CDR3 DNA sequence: TGTGCCAGCAGGACTAGCGGGGGCCGCTACGAGCAGTACTTC.

The V and J genes are TRBV29-1 and TRBJ2-2; D gene uncertain. This CDR3 comprises 14 residues. V shed 7 bases and J shed 0 bases, with 12 bases lying between them. Germline V gene sequence: CDR1 SQVTM, CDR2 ANQGSEA. CDR3 nucleotide sequence: TGCAGCGCTCGGTTCCACGCGAACACCGGGGAGCTGTTTTTT. Protein product: CSARFHANTGELFF.

The table lists this clone with a few counts. The chain has TRBV3-1 (or the pseudogene TRBV3-2) and TRBJ1-6, with 9 nucleotides matching TRBD1. CDR1 is LGHDT and CDR2 is YNNKEL in the germline V gene (reference sequence). The CDR3 is 14 amino acids. J gave up 7 bases and V 4 bases, and 2 bases lay outside the gene matches. CDR3 sequence (DNA): TGTGCCAGCAGCCTGGGACAGGGCAATTCACCCCTCCACTTT. Encoded protein: CASSLGQGNSPLHF.

The gene calls are TRBV29-1 and TRBJ1-2; 8 bases align to TRBD1. The CDR3 runs to 15 residues. Germline V gene sequence: CDR1 SQVTM, CDR2 ANQGSEA. Trimming cost V 6 bases and J 3 bases; bases outside gene matches: 12. In DNA, the CDR3 is TGCAGCGTCCACAACTCCGGGACAGGCTACTATGGCTACACCTTC. This translates into CSVHNSGTGYYGYTF.

J is TRBJ2-3 and V is TRBV6-5, with 7 bases lining up with TRBD2. This CDR3 spans 16 amino acids. Trimming removed 2 bases from V and 2 bases from J; junction bases left unmatched: 7. From germline, CDR1 is MNHEY and CDR2 SVGAGI. In DNA form, the CDR3 reads TGTGCCAGCAGTTACGGGCGGGGGACCTTCACAGATACGCAGTATTTT. Residues: CASSYGRGTFTDTQYF.

The chain has TRBV6-6 and TRBJ1-5; D remains unclear. Trimming shortened V by 6 bases and J by 1 base, and 13 bases separated the two germline ends. Germline V lookup: CDR1 MNHNY, CDR2 SVGAGI (reference sequence). The CDR3 extends over 15 amino acids. CDR3 DNA: TGTGCCAGCAGGCAGGAACCTCCGAGCAATCAGCCCCAGCATTTT. Residues: CASRQEPPSNQPQHF.

This sequence joins TRBV3-1 (or the pseudogene TRBV3-2) and TRBJ1-1; TRBD1 is a possible D gene (6 bases). The CDR3 is 15 amino acids. V dropped 4 bases and J dropped 3 bases, with 15 bases sitting between them. Germline V gene data show CDR1 as LGHDT and CDR2 as YNNKEL (reference sequence). Here the CDR3 reads CASSPGGSGDTEAFF. In nucleotides, the CDR3 is TGTGCCAGCAGCCCAGGAGGTTCAGGGGACACTGAAGCTTTCTTT.

The V gene is TRBV4-1, the J gene TRBJ1-1, with TRBD1 as a possible D gene (6 bases). The CDR3 loop spans 13 amino acids. Germline-derived CDR1 and CDR2 are MGHRA and YSYEKL. V lost 0 bases and J 4 bases, leaving 6 bases between the germline ends. The CDR3 nucleotides read TGCGCCAGCAGCCAAGAAGGGGGCACTGAAGCTTTCTTT. Its protein product is CASSQEGGTEAFF.

The V call is TRBV19, the J call TRBJ1-1; D is undetermined. This CDR3 comprises 15 residues. Trimming took 5 bases from V and 4 from J, leaving 17 bases between them. The germline V gene encodes CDR1 LNHDA and CDR2 SQIVND (reference sequence). The CDR3 reads CASSPSGSYPTEAFF. CDR3 DNA: TGTGCCAGTAGTCCAAGTGGGAGTTATCCCACTGAAGCTTTCTTT.

The V and J genes are TRBV7-2 and TRBJ1-2; TRBD1 aligns across 8 bases. Germline-derived CDR1 and CDR2 are SGHTA and FQGNSA. The V and J ends lost 1 base and 6 bases, in that order; junction bases with no gene match: 10. The CDR3 length is 16 residues. The CDR3 region is CASSLGGARGHNGYTF. In DNA, the CDR3 is TGTGCCAGCAGCTTAGGGGGTGCCAGGGGGCATAATGGCTACACCTTC. The complete variable domain, with remaining parts taken from reference TRBV7-2 and TRBJ1-2, reads GAGVSQSPSNKVTEKGKDVELRCDPISGHTALYWYRQSLGQGLEFLIYFQGNSAPDKSGLPSDRFSAERTGGSVSTLTIQRTQQEDSAVYLCASSLGGARGHNGYTFGSGTRLTVV.

V and J are TRBV15 and TRBJ2-1; maybe TRBD2 (7 bases). Trimming stripped 0 bases from V and 9 bases from J, with 18 bases between. From germline, CDR1 is LNHNV and CDR2 YYDKDF (reference sequence). The CDR3 covers 16 residues. CDR3 amino acids: CATSREVGRGFSEQFF. The CDR3 DNA reads as TGTGCCACCAGCAGAGAAGTGGGGAGGGGGTTTAGTGAGCAGTTCTTC.

V gene TRBV4-2 combines with J gene TRBJ1-1; 8 nucleotides agree with TRBD1. Germline V gives CDR1 LGHNA, CDR2 YNFKEQ. V was clipped by 0 bases and J by 10 bases; unmatched bases: 13. The CDR3 has 16 amino acids. The CDR3, as DNA: TGTGCCAGCAGCCAAGATAGCTCAGGGGGCCTTGGAGGAGCTTTCTTT. Translating gives CASSQDSSGGLGGAFF.

This clone is a singleton in its sample. The rearrangement uses TRBV20-1 and TRBJ2-7; possibly TRBD1 for D (6 bases). Germline CDR1 reads DFQATT; CDR2 reads SNEGSKA (reference sequence). The CDR3 contains 14 residues. V lost 3 bases and J 0 bases, leaving 12 bases between the germline ends. The CDR3 DNA is TGCAGTGCTAGTGGCACAGGGTTCTCCTACGAGCAGTACTTC. Amino acid sequence: CSASGTGFSYEQYF.

V is TRBV15 and J is TRBJ1-5; 8 nucleotides agree with TRBD1. This CDR3 contains 14 residues. The junction had 11 bases not matched to a gene; V was cut back by 6 bases and J by 10 bases. From germline, CDR1 is LNHNV and CDR2 YYDKDF (reference sequence). The CDR3 DNA reads TGTGCCACCAGGGGCAGGGGGCGTGAAGTCCCCCAGCATTTT. Its protein product is CATRGRGREVPQHF.

The chain uses TRBV3-1 (or the pseudogene TRBV3-2) and TRBJ2-3, with 7 bases matching TRBD2. With V trimmed by 4 bases and J by 6 bases, 10 bases remained unmatched. CDR3 length: 15 residues. Germline V gives CDR1 LGHDT, CDR2 YNNKEL (reference sequence). The CDR3 DNA sequence: TGTGCCAGCAGCCGGAGCGGGGCCCACTCGGATACGCAGTATTTT. It translates to CASSRSGAHSDTQYF.